Described below is a single TCR beta chain sequence and its context. Its antigen remains unidentified. This sample was included in a study of cytomegalovirus exposure and HLA in healthy donors. V lost 4 bases, J lost 4 bases, and 4 bases stayed unmatched. Germline assignment: CDR1 SGHNT and CDR2 YENEEA. This CDR3 has 14 amino acids. General study results and limits: Across donors, most TCRs were seen rarely, yet some public ones were widespread. Within an earlier analysis, most TCR beta V segments proved productive either about 87% or about 30% of the time. In all likelihood, a cluster of highly shared sequence variants was a sequencing artifact. Common viral pathogens seemed to be connected with several of the most significant clusters, according to a later analysis.

The PCR was carried out with 60 Vbeta primers and 13 Jbeta primers. Some clones are missing from TCRdb's copy, which holds only in-frame ones; the method was immunoSEQ multiplex PCR. The sample lists approximately 160,000 clones, just over 75% occurring once. The sequenced material came from PBMCs. The clonotype was recovered from a woman in her twenties or thirties in good health and CMV-seropositive. The chain is built from TRBV11-3 and TRBJ2-1; TRBD1 agrees at 7 bases. In DNA, the CDR3 is TGTGCCAGCAGCTCGAAGGGGGCTTACAATGAGCAGTTCTTC. Encoded protein: CASSSKGAYNEQFF.